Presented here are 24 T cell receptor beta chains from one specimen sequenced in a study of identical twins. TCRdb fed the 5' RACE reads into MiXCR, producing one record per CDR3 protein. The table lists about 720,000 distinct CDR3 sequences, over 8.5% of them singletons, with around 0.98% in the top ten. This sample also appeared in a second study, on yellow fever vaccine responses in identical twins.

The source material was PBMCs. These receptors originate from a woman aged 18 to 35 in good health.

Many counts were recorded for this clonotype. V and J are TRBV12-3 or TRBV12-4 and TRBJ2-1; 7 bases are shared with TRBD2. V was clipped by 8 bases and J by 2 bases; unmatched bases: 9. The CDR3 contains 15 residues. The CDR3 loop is CASGLGGYTYNEQFF. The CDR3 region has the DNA TGTGCCAGCGGACTCGGGGGGTACACCTACAATGAGCAGTTCTTC.

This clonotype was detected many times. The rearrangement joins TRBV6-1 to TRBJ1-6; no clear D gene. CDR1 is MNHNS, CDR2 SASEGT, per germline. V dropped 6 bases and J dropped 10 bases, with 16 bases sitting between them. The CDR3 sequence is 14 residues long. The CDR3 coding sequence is TGTGCCAGCAGCCCCGGGGAGGGTAGCTCACCCCTCCACTTT. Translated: CASSPGEGSSPLHF.

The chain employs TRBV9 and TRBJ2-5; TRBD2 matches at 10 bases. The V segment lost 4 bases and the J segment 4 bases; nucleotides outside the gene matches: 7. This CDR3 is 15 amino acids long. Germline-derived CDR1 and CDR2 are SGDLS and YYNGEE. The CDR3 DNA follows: TGTGCCAGCAGCACAAGAGCGGGGGGGCCAGAGACCCAGTACTTC. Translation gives CASSTRAGGPETQYF.

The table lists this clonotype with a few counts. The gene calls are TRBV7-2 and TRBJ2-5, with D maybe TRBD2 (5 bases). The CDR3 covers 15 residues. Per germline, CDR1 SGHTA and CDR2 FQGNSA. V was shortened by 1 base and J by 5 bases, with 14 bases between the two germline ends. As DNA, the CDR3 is TGTGCCAGCAGCTTAGAGGTGCAAAGAGGGGAGACCCAGTACTTC. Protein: CASSLEVQRGETQYF.

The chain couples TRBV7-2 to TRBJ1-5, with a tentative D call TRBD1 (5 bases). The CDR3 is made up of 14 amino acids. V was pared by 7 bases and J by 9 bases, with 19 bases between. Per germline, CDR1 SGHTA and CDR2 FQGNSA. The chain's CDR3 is CASTFSPGAGPQHF. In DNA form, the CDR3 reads TGTGCCAGCACCTTTAGTCCCGGGGCCGGGCCCCAGCATTTT.

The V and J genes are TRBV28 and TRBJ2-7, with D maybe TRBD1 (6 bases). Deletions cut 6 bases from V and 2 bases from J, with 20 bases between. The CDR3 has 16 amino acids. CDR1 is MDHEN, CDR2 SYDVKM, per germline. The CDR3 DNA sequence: TGTGCCAGCAGCCCTGGAGGAACAGGGATACCCTACGAGCAGTACTTC. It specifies CASSPGGTGIPYEQYF. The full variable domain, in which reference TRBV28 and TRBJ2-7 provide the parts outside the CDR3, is DVKVTQSSRYLVKRTGEKVFLECVQDMDHENMFWYRQDPGLGLRLIYFSYDVKMKEKGDIPEGYSVSREKKERFSLILESASTNQTSMYLCASSPGGTGIPYEQYFGPGTRLTVT.

DNA for the CDR3: TGTGCCAGCAGTCGCCGGGGACAGGGGTTAAACACTGAAGCTTTCTTT. This codes for CASSRRGQGLNTEAFF. The chain joins TRBV7-8 to TRBJ1-1; 10 bases agree with TRBD1. From germline, CDR1 is SGHVS and CDR2 FQNEAQ. This CDR3 has 16 amino acids. The junction had 9 bases not matched to a gene; V was cut back by 6 bases and J by 2 bases.

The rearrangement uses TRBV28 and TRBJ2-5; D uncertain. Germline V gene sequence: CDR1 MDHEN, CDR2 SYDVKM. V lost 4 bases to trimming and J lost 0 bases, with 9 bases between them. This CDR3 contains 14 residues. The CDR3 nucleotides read TGTGCCAGCAGTTCTTCCACCCACCAAGAGACCCAGTACTTC. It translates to CASSSSTHQETQYF.

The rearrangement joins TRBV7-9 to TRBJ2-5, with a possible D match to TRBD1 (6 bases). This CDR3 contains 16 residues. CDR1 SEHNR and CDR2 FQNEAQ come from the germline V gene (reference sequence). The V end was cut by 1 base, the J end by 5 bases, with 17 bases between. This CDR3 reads CASSLGPGALVETQYF. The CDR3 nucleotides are TGTGCCAGCAGCTTAGGCCCAGGGGCCCTGGTGGAGACCCAGTACTTC. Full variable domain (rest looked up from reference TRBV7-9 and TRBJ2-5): DTGVSQNPRHKITKRGQNVTFRCDPISEHNRLYWYRQTLGQGPEFLTYFQNEAQLEKSRLLSDRFSAERPKGSFSTLEIQRTEQGDSAMYLCASSLGPGALVETQYFGPGTRLLVL.

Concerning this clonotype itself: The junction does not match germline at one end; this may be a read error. Here the CDR3 reads CASSLAAKGLVLF. CDR3 nucleotide sequence: TGTGCCAGCAGCTTAGCAGCCAAAGGACTAGTCCTCTTC. This rearrangement joins TRBV7-2 to TRBJ2-1; 7 nucleotides agree with TRBD2. Looked up from germline, CDR1 is SGHTA and CDR2 is FQGNSA. This CDR3 has 13 amino acids.

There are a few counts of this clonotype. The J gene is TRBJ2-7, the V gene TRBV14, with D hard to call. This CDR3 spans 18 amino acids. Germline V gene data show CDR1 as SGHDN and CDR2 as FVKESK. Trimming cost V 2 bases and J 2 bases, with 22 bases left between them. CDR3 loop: CASSQRPSVLFPPYEQYF. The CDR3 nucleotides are TGTGCCAGCAGCCAAAGACCGTCAGTCCTTTTCCCTCCCTACGAGCAGTACTTC.

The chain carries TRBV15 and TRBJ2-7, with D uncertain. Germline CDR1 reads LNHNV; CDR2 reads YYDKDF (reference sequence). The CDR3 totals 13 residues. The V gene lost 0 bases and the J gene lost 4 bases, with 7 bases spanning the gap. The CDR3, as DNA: TGTGCCACCAGCAGAGAAAAGTATTACGAGCAGTACTTC. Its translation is CATSREKYYEQYF. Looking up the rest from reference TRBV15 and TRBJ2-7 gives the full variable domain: DAMVIQNPRYQVTQFGKPVTLSCSQTLNHNVMYWYQQKSSQAPKLLFHYYDKDFNNEADTPDNFQSRRPNTSFCFLDIRSPGLGDTAMYLCATSREKYYEQYFGPGTRLTVT.

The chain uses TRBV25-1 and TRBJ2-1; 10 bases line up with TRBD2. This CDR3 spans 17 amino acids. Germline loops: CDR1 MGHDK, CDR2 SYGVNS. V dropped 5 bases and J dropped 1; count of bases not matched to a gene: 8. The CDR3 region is CASSTVAGGVSYNEQFF. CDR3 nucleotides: TGTGCCAGCAGTACAGTAGCGGGGGGAGTTTCCTACAATGAGCAGTTCTTC. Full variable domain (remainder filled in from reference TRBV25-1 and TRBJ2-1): EADIYQTPRYLVIGTGKKITLECSQTMGHDKMYWYQQDPGMELHLIHYSYGVNSTEKGDLSSESTVSRIRTEHFPLTLESARPSHTSQYLCASSTVAGGVSYNEQFFGPGTRLTVL.

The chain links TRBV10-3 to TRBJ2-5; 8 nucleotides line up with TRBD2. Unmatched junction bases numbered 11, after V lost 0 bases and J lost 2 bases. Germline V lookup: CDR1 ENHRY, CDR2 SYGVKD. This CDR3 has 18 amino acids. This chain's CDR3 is CAISESAGTSGGQETQYF. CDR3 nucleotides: TGTGCCATCAGTGAGTCGGCGGGGACTAGTGGAGGACAAGAGACCCAGTACTTC.

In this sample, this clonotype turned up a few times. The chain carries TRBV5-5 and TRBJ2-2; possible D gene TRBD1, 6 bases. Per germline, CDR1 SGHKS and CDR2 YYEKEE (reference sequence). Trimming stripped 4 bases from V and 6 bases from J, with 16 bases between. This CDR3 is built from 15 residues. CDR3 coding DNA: TGTGCCAGCAGCCAACCACAGGGAGCTCCCGGGGAGCTGTTTTTT. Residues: CASSQPQGAPGELFF.

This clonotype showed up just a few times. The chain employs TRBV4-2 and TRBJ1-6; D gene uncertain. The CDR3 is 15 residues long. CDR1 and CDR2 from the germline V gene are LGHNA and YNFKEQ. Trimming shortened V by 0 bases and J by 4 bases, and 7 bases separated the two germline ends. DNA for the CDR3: TGTGCCAGCAGCCAAGAGCGGCAATATAATTCACCCCTCCACTTT. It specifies CASSQERQYNSPLHF.

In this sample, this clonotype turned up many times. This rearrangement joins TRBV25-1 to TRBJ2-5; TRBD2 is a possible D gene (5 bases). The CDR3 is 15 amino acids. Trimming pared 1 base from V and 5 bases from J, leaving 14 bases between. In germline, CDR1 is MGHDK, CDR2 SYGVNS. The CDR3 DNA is TGTGCCAGCAGTGAATCCGGGGAGACCTGGGAGACCCAGTACTTC. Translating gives CASSESGETWETQYF.

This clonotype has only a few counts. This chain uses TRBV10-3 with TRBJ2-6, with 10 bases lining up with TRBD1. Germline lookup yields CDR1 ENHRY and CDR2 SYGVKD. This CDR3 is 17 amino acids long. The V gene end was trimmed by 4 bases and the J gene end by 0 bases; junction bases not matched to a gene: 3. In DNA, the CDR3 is TGTGCCATCAGTGGGACAGGGGGATCCTCTGGGGCCAACGTCCTGACTTTC. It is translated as CAISGTGGSSGANVLTF.

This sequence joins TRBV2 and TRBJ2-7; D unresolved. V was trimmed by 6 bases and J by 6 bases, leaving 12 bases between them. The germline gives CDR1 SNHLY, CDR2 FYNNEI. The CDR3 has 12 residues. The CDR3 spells CASRVSEIEQYF. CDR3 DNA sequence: TGTGCCAGCAGGGTATCAGAAATCGAGCAGTACTTC.

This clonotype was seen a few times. CDR3 sequence (DNA): TGCAGTGCAACCGGGACTAGGGCCTACGAGCAGTACTTC. Amino acid sequence: CSATGTRAYEQYF. V usage is TRBV20-1 and J usage is TRBJ2-7; 8 bases fit TRBD2. J lost 2 bases, V lost 6 bases, and 6 bases had no gene match. The CDR3 length is 13 residues. Germline CDR1 and CDR2: DFQATT and SNEGSKA (reference sequence).

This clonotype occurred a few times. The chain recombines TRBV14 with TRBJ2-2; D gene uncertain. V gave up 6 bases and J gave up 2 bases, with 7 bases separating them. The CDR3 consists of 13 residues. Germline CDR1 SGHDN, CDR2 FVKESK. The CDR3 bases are TGTGCCAGCAGGCCAATTAACACCGGGGAGCTGTTTTTT. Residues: CASRPINTGELFF.

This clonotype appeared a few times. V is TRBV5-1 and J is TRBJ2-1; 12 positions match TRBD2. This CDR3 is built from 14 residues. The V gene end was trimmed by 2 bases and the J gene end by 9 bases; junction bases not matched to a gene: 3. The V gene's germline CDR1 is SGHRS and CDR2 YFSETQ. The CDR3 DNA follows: TGCGCCAGCAGCTTTTCTAGCGGGGGGGTTGAGCAGTTCTTC. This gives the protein CASSFSSGGVEQFF.

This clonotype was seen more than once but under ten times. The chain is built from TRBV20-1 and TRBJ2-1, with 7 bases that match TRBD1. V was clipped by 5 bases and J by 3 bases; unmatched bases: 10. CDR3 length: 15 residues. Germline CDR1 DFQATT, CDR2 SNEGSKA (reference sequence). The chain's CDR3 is CSARGQTGYYNEQFF. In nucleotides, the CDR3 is TGCAGTGCTCGGGGACAGACAGGGTACTACAATGAGCAGTTCTTC.

In DNA, the CDR3 is TGTGCCAGCAGCGACGGACAGGGGTATGGCTACACCTTC. This translates into CASSDGQGYGYTF. The J gene is TRBJ1-2, the V gene TRBV7-3; 9 positions match TRBD1. Losses at the gene ends were 5 bases for V and 5 bases for J; bases not matched to a gene: 3. This CDR3 comprises 13 residues. Germline V lookup: CDR1 SGHTA, CDR2 FQGTGA.